This is a list of T cell receptor beta chains from one sample in a study of cytomegalovirus exposure and HLA in healthy donors. Measured with immunoSEQ multiplex PCR; TCRdb has only the in-frame clones, and not every one. The repertoire holds around 94,000 clones, with nearly 80% as singletons. Sequencing was carried out using PBMCs. The receptors originated from a woman aged 40 to 49 in good health and CMV-seropositive. Each CDR3 is given with its conserved first and last residue. The D gene is left open where the match is weak. Clone size is given for some rows only: seen once, a few or many times, or a class if the clone is expanded.

>TRBJ2-2|-|TRBV7-6|-
TGTGCCAGCCTACCCCAGGGTGGCGCCGGGGAGCTGTTTTTT
CASLPQGGAGELFF
>TRBJ2-3|-|TRBV13|TRBD2
TGTGCCAGCAGCTTCGGGGCAGGGAGGGGTGCAGATACGCAGTATTTT
CASSFGAGRGADTQYF
>TRBJ2-3|-|TRBV27|TRBD1
TGTGCCAGCAGTACAGTACGACAGGGGCCAAAGGTGGATTTT
CASSTVRQGPKVDF
>TRBJ2-7|-|TRBV10-3|-
TGTGCCATCAGTGACAGGGGAAGCTCCTACGAGCAGTACTTC
CAISDRGSSYEQYF
>TRBJ2-7|-|TRBV19|TRBD1
TGTGCCAGTAGTATTCGGGACAGCTCCTACGAGCAGTACTTC
CASSIRDSSYEQYF
>TRBJ2-1|-|TRBV28|TRBD2
TGTGCCAGCAGTCCCCACCTACTAGCGTCTTACAATGAGCAGTTCTTC
CASSPHLLASYNEQFF
>TRBJ1-1|-|TRBV9|TRBD1
TGTGCCAGCAGCCCCAGGACAGGTACGGAAGCTTTCTTT
CASSPRTGTEAFF
>TRBJ2-1|-|TRBV11-2|TRBD2
TGTGCCAGCAGTTGGACTAGCGAGGGTGAGCAGTTCTTC
CASSWTSEGEQFF
>TRBJ2-4|few|TRBV18|TRBD2
TGTGCCAGCTCACCAGAGACTAGCGGCCCAAACATTCAGTACTTC
CASSPETSGPNIQYF
>TRBJ1-5|-|TRBV5-8|TRBD1
TGTGCCAGCAGCTTGGCCGGGACAGGGAACAATCAGCCCCAGCATTTT
CASSLAGTGNNQPQHF
>TRBJ2-7|-|TRBV5-6|TRBD1
TGTGCCAGCAGGACAGGGGAACTCGACGAGCAGTACTTC
CASRTGELDEQYF
>TRBJ1-1|-|TRBV5-1|TRBD1
TGCGCCAGCAGCTTGGGAGGGGGCTACACTGAAGCTTTCTTT
CASSLGGGYTEAFF
>TRBJ1-1|few|TRBV19|-
TGTGCCAGTAGTATAGGAGTAACGAACACTGAAGCTTTCTTT
CASSIGVTNTEAFF
>TRBJ2-4|-|TRBV15|-
TGTGCCACCAGCACCCCTCCCTCGACAGGCGAGGCCAAAAACATTCAGTACTTC
CATSTPPSTGEAKNIQYF
>TRBJ1-2|-|TRBV7-9|TRBD1
TGTGCCAGCAGTCAAGACAGGGACACGAACTATGGCTACACCTTC
CASSQDRDTNYGYTF
>TRBJ2-7|-|TRBV6-5|TRBD1
TGTGCCAGCAGCTTAGGCGGGACAGGGTTCAGGGAGCAGTACTTC
CASSLGGTGFREQYF
>TRBJ2-7|few|TRBV7-9|TRBD1
TGTGCCAGCAGCCAGGACAGGGTCTACGAGCAGTACTTC
CASSQDRVYEQYF
>TRBJ1-5|-|TRBV2|-
TGTGCCAGCAGTGAAGCGTGGAGAGACCCTGAGCCCCAGCATTTT
CASSEAWRDPEPQHF
>TRBJ1-2|-|TRBV19|-
TGTGCCAGCAGGACAGTAGAGACTAACTATGGCTACACCTTC
CASRTVETNYGYTF
>TRBJ2-1|-|TRBV5-4|TRBD2
TGTGCCAGCAGCCAGCGGGAGGGCCGAAGAGGTGAGCAGTTCTTC
CASSQREGRRGEQFF
>TRBJ2-7|-|TRBV28|TRBD1
TGTGCCAGCAAAGGATGGGACAGGGGTCCCTACGAGCAGTACTTC
CASKGWDRGPYEQYF
>TRBJ1-1|-|TRBV19|-
TGTGCCAGTAGTATCGGGGGGAATGAAGCTTTCTTT
CASSIGGNEAFF
>TRBJ2-7|-|TRBV18|TRBD1
TGTGCCAGCTCATCACAGGGGTACGAGCAGTACTTC
CASSSQGYEQYF
>TRBJ2-6|-|TRBV9|TRBD2
TGTGCCAGCAGCAGTAGGCGGGAGTCCTCCCCCCTCTCTGGGGCCAACGTCCTGACTTTC
CASSSRRESSPLSGANVLTF
>TRBJ1-3|few|TRBV4-3|-
TGCGCCAGCAGCCAATTCTCGGGGATGGGAAACACCATATATTTT
CASSQFSGMGNTIYF
>TRBJ2-1|-|TRBV5-4|-
TGTGCCAGCAGCTTGGCGCCAGGCAATGAGCAGTTCTTC
CASSLAPGNEQFF
>TRBJ2-7|-|TRBV12-2|-
TGTGCAAGTCGCTTGCCGGGGGGATACGAGCAGTACTTC
CASRLPGGYEQYF
>TRBJ1-4|-|TRBV29-1|TRBD1
TGCAGCCCAGGGGGAGGCCTCCGGGAAAAACTGTTTTTT
CSPGGGLREKLFF
>TRBJ2-1|-|TRBV9|TRBD1
TGTGCCAGCAGCGTCAGTGGGGGGACAGGGGGGTACAATGAGCAGTTCTTC
CASSVSGGTGGYNEQFF
>TRBJ2-1|-|TRBV19|TRBD2
TGTGCCAGTAGTATATCCCTAGCGGGAGAGGGGAATGAGCAGTTCTTC
CASSISLAGEGNEQFF
>TRBJ2-5|-|TRBV29-1|TRBD2
TGCAGCGTTGATGGGATGGTGCTAGCGGGGCCACAAGAGACCCAGTACTTC
CSVDGMVLAGPQETQYF
>TRBJ1-2|-|TRBV28|TRBD1
TGTGCCAGCAGTTTAGGGACAGGGGATGGCTACACCTTC
CASSLGTGDGYTF
>TRBJ2-7|-|TRBV6-5|TRBD2
TGTGCCAGCAGGAAAGCGGGGTTCCGATCTCACGAGCAGTACTTC
CASRKAGFRSHEQYF
>TRBJ1-1|-|TRBV5-1|-
TGCGCCAGCAGCTTGGCCGGGACTACTGAAGCTTTCTTT
CASSLAGTTEAFF
>TRBJ2-5|-|TRBV29-1|-
TGCAGCGTTGATAGGTCAGGGCAGAGAGAGACCCAGTACTTC
CSVDRSGQRETQYF